This T cell receptor (beta chain) emerged from a study of early T cells in non-severe SARS-CoV-2 infection. About the study: RNA in bulk from unsorted whole blood was sequenced, and chains were unpaired.

This CDR3 is built from 13 residues. V dropped 3 bases and J dropped 8; count of bases not matched to a gene: 5. CDR1 is SGHAT, CDR2 FQNNGV, per germline. TCRdb independently ran MiXCR on the 5' RACE reads; one entry per CDR3 protein. This sample has around 26,000 distinct CDR3 sequences, with more than 4.5% found just once. This clonotype was recorded many times. This sequence was found in an adult who was a healthcare worker with PCR-confirmed SARS-CoV-2 infection or an uninfected control (not recorded which). The chain employs TRBV11-2 and TRBJ1-1, with 8 nucleotides matching TRBD1. The material sequenced was whole blood. The CDR3 DNA is TGTGCCAGCAGCTTCTTCGGACAGGGCGAAGCTTTCTTT. This gives the protein CASSFFGQGEAFF.